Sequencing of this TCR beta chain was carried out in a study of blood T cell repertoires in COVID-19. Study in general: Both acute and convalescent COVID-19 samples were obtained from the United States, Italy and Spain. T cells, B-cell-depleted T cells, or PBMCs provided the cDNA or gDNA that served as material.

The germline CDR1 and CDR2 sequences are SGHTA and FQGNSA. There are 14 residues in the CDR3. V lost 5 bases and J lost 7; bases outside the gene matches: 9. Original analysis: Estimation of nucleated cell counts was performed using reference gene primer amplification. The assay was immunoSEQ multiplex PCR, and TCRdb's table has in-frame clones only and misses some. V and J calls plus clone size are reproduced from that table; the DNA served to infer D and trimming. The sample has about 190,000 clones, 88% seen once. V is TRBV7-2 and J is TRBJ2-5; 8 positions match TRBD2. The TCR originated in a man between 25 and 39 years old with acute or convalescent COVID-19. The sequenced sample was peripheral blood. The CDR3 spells CASSRTSRGATQYF. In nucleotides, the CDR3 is TGTGCCAGCAGCCGGACTAGCCGGGGGGCGACCCAGTACTTC.